This T cell receptor beta chain was sequenced during a study of blood T cell repertoires in COVID-19. Study background: Collection of acute and convalescent COVID-19 samples took place in the United States, Italy and Spain. Nucleic acid was either cDNA or gDNA, and it came from T cells, B-cell-depleted T cells, or PBMCs.

The CDR3 runs 14 residues. Germline assignment: CDR1 ENHRY and CDR2 SYGVKD. V lost 2 bases, J lost 5 bases, and 4 bases stayed unmatched. Per the original methods: Reference gene primer amplification gave estimated nucleated cell counts. Measured with immunoSEQ multiplex PCR; TCRdb has only the in-frame clones, and not every one. V and J calls and clone size follow that table, whereas D and trimming were derived from the DNA. The sample consists of about 88,000 clones, around 87% of them appearing once. Input material: peripheral blood. This sequence was found in a male donor with acute or convalescent COVID-19. V usage is TRBV10-3 and J usage is TRBJ1-1, with 8 bases that match TRBD1. CDR3 residues: CAISEGQGGTEAFF. The CDR3 nucleotides are TGTGCCATCAGTGAGGGACAGGGAGGAACTGAAGCTTTCTTT.